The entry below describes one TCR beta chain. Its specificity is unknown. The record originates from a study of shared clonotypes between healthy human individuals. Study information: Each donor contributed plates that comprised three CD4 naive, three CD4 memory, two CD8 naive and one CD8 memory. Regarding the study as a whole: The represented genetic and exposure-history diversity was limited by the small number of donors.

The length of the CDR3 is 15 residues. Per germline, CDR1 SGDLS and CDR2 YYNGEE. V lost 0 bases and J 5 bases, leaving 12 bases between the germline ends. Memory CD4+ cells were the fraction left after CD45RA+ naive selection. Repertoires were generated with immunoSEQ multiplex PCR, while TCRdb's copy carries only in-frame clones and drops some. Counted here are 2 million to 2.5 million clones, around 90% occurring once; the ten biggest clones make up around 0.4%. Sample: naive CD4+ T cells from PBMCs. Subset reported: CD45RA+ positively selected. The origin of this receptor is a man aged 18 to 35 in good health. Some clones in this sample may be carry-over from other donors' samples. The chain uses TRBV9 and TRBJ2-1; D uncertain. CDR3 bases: TGTGCCAGCAGCGTAGGGTTGGGCGCCGACAATGAGCAGTTCTTC. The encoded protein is CASSVGLGADNEQFF.